What follows are 24 T cell receptor beta chains derived from one specimen sequenced in a study of blood T cell repertoires in COVID-19 (TCRdb year 2020). Library preparation was by the immunoSEQ multiplex PCR assay. This immuneACCESS table, as held by TCRdb, lists in-frame sequences with V and J called but not all clones. Of the missing ones, under half trace to an unresolved V gene in checked studies; the others have no known cause. Across this sample there are 250,000 to 350,000 clones, with around 84% seen only once. Over 1.3% of the sample rests with the top ten. Sequencing was carried out using peripheral blood. The receptors shown here come from a human donor with COVID-19, enrolled during active disease. The donor label of this sample is uncertain.

The chain joins TRBV2 to TRBJ1-1; D gene uncertain. Germline CDR1 reads SNHLY; CDR2 reads FYNNEI. This CDR3 region has 15 residues. V lost 4 bases and J 1 base, leaving 13 bases between the germline ends. CDR3 sequence: CASSVRLRSNTEAFF. The CDR3 nucleotides read TGTGCCAGCAGTGTGAGACTACGGTCGAACACTGAAGCTTTCTTT. Together with reference TRBV2 and TRBJ1-1, the CDR3 gives the full variable domain: EPEVTQTPSHQVTQMGQEVILRCVPISNHLYFYWYRQILGQKVEFLVSFYNNEISEKSEIFDDQFSVERPDGSNFTLKIRSTKLEDSAMYFCASSVRLRSNTEAFFGQGTRLTVV.

In nucleotides, the CDR3 is TGTGCCAGCAGCGACCCCGGGACAGGGGAAAGCGAGCAGTACTTC. Translating it yields CASSDPGTGESEQYF. V and J are TRBV7-9 and TRBJ2-7; the match to TRBD1 covers 10 bases. Germline V gives CDR1 SEHNR, CDR2 FQNEAQ (reference sequence). This CDR3 spans 15 amino acids. J was trimmed by 6 bases and V by 5 bases; bases with no gene match: 10.

This chain connects TRBV18 to TRBJ1-5; maybe TRBD1 (6 bases). The germline V gene has CDR1 KGHSH and CDR2 LQKENI. The CDR3 consists of 16 residues. V was cut by 2 bases and J by 4 bases, with 15 bases left in between. CDR3 loop: CASSPIPGAGNQPQHF. CDR3 nucleotide sequence: TGTGCCAGCTCACCAATTCCAGGGGCAGGTAATCAGCCCCAGCATTTT.

This clone was observed a few times. The chain joins TRBV19 to TRBJ2-1; TRBD2 is a possible D gene (5 bases). The CDR3 contains 14 residues. Trimming left V 3 bases short and J 7 bases short, with 13 bases between. Germline values: CDR1 LNHDA, CDR2 SQIVND (reference sequence). The CDR3 DNA sequence: TGTGCCAGTAGTATTATGGCTAGCAAAAATGAGCAGTTCTTC. Protein sequence: CASSIMASKNEQFF. Complete variable domain (other parts from reference TRBV19 and TRBJ2-1): DGGITQSPKYLFRKEGQNVTLSCEQNLNHDAMYWYRQDPGQGLRLIYYSQIVNDFQKGDIAEGYSVSREKKESFPLTVTSAQKNPTAFYLCASSIMASKNEQFFGPGTRLTVL.

The rearrangement uses TRBV5-1 and TRBJ2-7; weak D call: TRBD1 (6 bases). The germline V gene encodes CDR1 SGHRS and CDR2 YFSETQ. V lost 4 bases, J lost 5 bases, and 13 bases lay in between. This CDR3 comprises 13 residues. The CDR3 sequence is CASSGETGHEQYF. The CDR3 nucleotides are TGCGCCAGCAGCGGAGAGACAGGACACGAGCAGTACTTC.

The chain is built from TRBV19 and TRBJ1-1; TRBD1 is a possible D gene (5 bases). CDR1 is LNHDA, CDR2 SQIVND, per germline (reference sequence). CDR3 length equals 14 residues. V was shortened by 4 bases and J by 0 bases, with 9 bases between the two germline ends. The CDR3 protein is CASSTQGMNTEAFF. CDR3 DNA: TGTGCCAGTAGTACCCAGGGTATGAACACTGAAGCTTTCTTT.

The rearrangement links TRBV2 to TRBJ1-5; D remains ambiguous. Per the germline V gene, CDR1 is SNHLY and CDR2 is FYNNEI. The V gene lost 7 bases and the J gene lost 4 bases, with 11 bases spanning the gap. The CDR3 contains 13 residues. The CDR3: CASKGGRNQPQHF. DNA of the CDR3: TGTGCCAGCAAAGGAGGGCGTAATCAGCCCCAGCATTTT.

The CDR3 DNA sequence: TGTGCCAGCAGCCACAGGGCGTGGGGCACAGATACGCAGTATTTT. Its translation: CASSHRAWGTDTQYF. This chain connects TRBV11-3 to TRBJ2-3; possibly TRBD1 for D (6 bases). The CDR3 is made up of 15 amino acids. Trimming stripped 5 bases from V and 1 base from J, with 13 bases between. In germline, CDR1 is SGHNT, CDR2 YENEEA.

In this sample, this clone turned up a few times. CDR3 in amino acids: CASSVEQGYGYTF. The CDR3 bases are TGTGCCAGCAGCGTCGAACAGGGCTATGGCTACACCTTC. The V gene is TRBV7-9, the J gene TRBJ1-2, with a possible D match to TRBD1 (6 bases). The CDR3 is 13 residues long. Germline V gene sequence: CDR1 SEHNR, CDR2 FQNEAQ (reference sequence). The V end lost 5 bases, the J end lost 4 bases, and 11 bases lay between the germline ends.

The chain is built from TRBV2 and TRBJ2-2; 10 bases line up with TRBD1. Germline-derived CDR1 and CDR2 are SNHLY and FYNNEI. The CDR3 extends over 16 amino acids. Germline trimming cut 3 bases from V and 5 bases from J; bases unmatched to any gene: 6. CDR3 amino acids: CASSDPGTGVTGELFF. The DNA for the CDR3 is TGTGCCAGCAGTGACCCCGGGACAGGGGTGACCGGGGAGCTGTTTTTT.

The gene calls are TRBV3-1 (or the pseudogene TRBV3-2) and TRBJ1-2, with D maybe TRBD1 (5 bases). The CDR3 covers 15 residues. V gave up 0 bases and J gave up 2 bases, with 10 bases separating them. Looked up from germline, CDR1 is LGHDT and CDR2 is YNNKEL (reference sequence). The CDR3 sequence is CASSQDGGGNYGYTF. CDR3 nucleotides: TGTGCCAGCAGCCAAGATGGGGGGGGAAACTATGGCTACACCTTC.

The chain links TRBV5-1 to TRBJ2-3, with a tentative D call TRBD1 (5 bases). The CDR3 extends over 12 amino acids. The ends were cut back, 6 bases at V and 3 bases at J, with 8 bases in the middle. CDR1 and CDR2 (germline): SGHRS, YFSETQ. Here the CDR3 DNA reads TGCGCCAGCAAAGGGGTTACAGATACGCAGTATTTT. Protein: CASKGVTDTQYF.

This clone was detected ten times or more. The V call is TRBV19, the J call TRBJ2-5, with TRBD1 matching 7 bases. CDR1 and CDR2 (germline): LNHDA, SQIVND (reference sequence). Germline trimming cut 1 base from V and 5 bases from J; bases unmatched to any gene: 7. The CDR3 contains 15 residues. The CDR3 loop is CASSIVAGGRETQYF. The CDR3, as DNA: TGTGCCAGTAGTATAGTCGCAGGGGGACGCGAGACCCAGTACTTC.

The CDR3 nucleotides read TGTGCCAGCAGCTCTAGCGGGTTTTACAATGAGCAGTTCTTC. Translated, it gives CASSSSGFYNEQFF. V and J are TRBV7-2 and TRBJ2-1, with 8 bases lining up with TRBD2. In germline, CDR1 is SGHTA, CDR2 FQGNSA. V trimming: 4 bases; J trimming: 4 bases; junction bases outside the gene matches: 3. This CDR3 comprises 14 residues. The full variable domain, with the rest looked up from reference TRBV7-2 and TRBJ2-1, is GAGVSQSPSNKVTEKGKDVELRCDPISGHTALYWYRQSLGQGLEFLIYFQGNSAPDKSGLPSDRFSAERTGGSVSTLTIQRTQQEDSAVYLCASSSSGFYNEQFFGPGTRLTVL.

This chain uses TRBV11-3 with TRBJ2-5; maybe TRBD2 (6 bases). Germline CDR1 is SGHNT and CDR2 is YENEEA. The CDR3 extends over 15 amino acids. With 1 base removed from V and 1 base from J, the gap between germline ends came to 10 bases. CDR3 bases: TGTGCCAGCAGCTTAGGGGCGGGGATCCAAGAGACCCAGTACTTC. It yields the protein CASSLGAGIQETQYF.

The V call is TRBV5-1, the J call TRBJ2-5; TRBD1 is a possible D gene (6 bases). Germline V lookup: CDR1 SGHRS, CDR2 YFSETQ. This CDR3 has 15 amino acids. Trimming removed 4 bases from V and 0 bases from J, with 13 bases in between. The CDR3 region is CASSLNTGYQETQYF. The CDR3 DNA sequence: TGCGCCAGCAGCCTGAACACAGGGTACCAAGAGACCCAGTACTTC.

This chain connects TRBV11-2 to TRBJ1-1, with D tentatively TRBD1 (5 bases). Between the trimmed V and J ends, which lost 5 bases and 5 bases, there was a span of 9 bases. The length of the CDR3 is 12 residues. Germline V CDR1 and CDR2: SGHAT, FQNNGV. The DNA of the CDR3 is TGTGCCAGCAGCCCTGGGGGGACTGAAGCTTTCTTT. Protein: CASSPGGTEAFF.

A few counts support this clone. An end of the junction differs from the germline gene, which may be a read error. This chain connects TRBV25-1 to TRBJ2-2; D unresolved. The CDR3 contains 13 residues. Per germline, CDR1 MGHDK and CDR2 SYGVNS. The CDR3: CASNEQWTGELFF. The CDR3 DNA reads TGTGCCAGCAATGAACAGTGGACCGGGGAGCTGTTTTTT. Based on the CDR3 plus reference TRBV25-1 and TRBJ2-2, the full variable domain is EADIYQTPRYLVIGTGKKITLECSQTMGHDKMYWYQQDPGMELHLIHYSYGVNSTEKGDLSSESTVSRIRTEHFPLTLESARPSHTSQYLCASNEQWTGELFFGEGSRLTVL.

This rearrangement joins TRBV7-9 to TRBJ2-1; 13 nucleotides line up with TRBD2. V was pared by 7 bases and J by 6 bases, with 6 bases of the junction left unmatched. Germline V gives CDR1 SEHNR, CDR2 FQNEAQ (reference sequence). CDR3 size: 15 residues. The CDR3 region is CASTLGTSGTNEQFF. The CDR3 DNA reads TGTGCCAGCACCCTAGGGACTAGCGGGACCAATGAGCAGTTCTTC.

This chain joins TRBV19 and TRBJ2-3; 9 bases line up with TRBD2. J lost 9 bases, V lost 5 bases, and 15 bases had no gene match. Germline V lookup: CDR1 LNHDA, CDR2 SQIVND (reference sequence). This CDR3 is 16 amino acids long. As DNA, the CDR3 is TGTGCCAGTAGTGCCCCTGGACTAGCGAAAGGGATCACGCAGTATTTT. This gives the protein CASSAPGLAKGITQYF.

This chain joins TRBV9 and TRBJ1-3, with D unclear. This CDR3 spans 16 amino acids. CDR1 SGDLS and CDR2 YYNGEE come from the germline V gene. The germline V and J ends were trimmed by 0 bases and 8 bases, with 18 bases remaining between them. The CDR3 loop is CASSVVPVGVEDTIYF. The CDR3 coding sequence is TGTGCCAGCAGCGTAGTCCCTGTGGGCGTCGAAGACACCATATATTTT.

The chain carries TRBV14 and TRBJ2-5; 7 bases align to TRBD1. Germline loops: CDR1 SGHDN, CDR2 FVKESK. This CDR3 is 16 amino acids long. With V trimmed by 5 bases and J by 2 bases, 11 bases remained unmatched. The chain's CDR3 is CASSVRQGDIQETQYF. Written as DNA, the CDR3 is TGTGCCAGCAGCGTACGACAGGGAGATATACAAGAGACCCAGTACTTC.

Only one count was recorded for this clone. The chain is built from TRBV30 and TRBJ1-4; TRBD1 matches at 7 bases. Trimming cost V 5 bases and J 13 bases; bases outside gene matches: 10. Germline loops: CDR1 GTSNPN, CDR2 SVGIG (reference sequence). CDR3 length: 12 residues. CDR3 residues: CAWAHGQEVLFF. The CDR3 DNA reads as TGTGCCTGGGCGCATGGACAGGAGGTACTGTTTTTT.

This clone was observed a handful of times. This chain uses TRBV5-6 with TRBJ2-5; perhaps TRBD1 as D (6 bases). The CDR3 contains 13 residues. CDR1 and CDR2 (germline): SGHDT, YYEEEE. V was shortened by 6 bases and J by 2 bases, with 11 bases between the two germline ends. DNA of the CDR3: TGTGCCAGCACGCGGACAGCTCAAGAGACCCAGTACTTC. Translating gives CASTRTAQETQYF.